This note documents a single T cell receptor (beta chain) sequence. These data belong to a study of cytomegalovirus exposure and HLA in healthy donors. TCRdb's copy holds only in-frame clones and misses some; the assay was immunoSEQ multiplex PCR. This table has some 130,000 clones, roughly 79% appearing once. From germline, CDR1 is LGHNT and CDR2 FRNRAP. The CDR3 is made up of 15 amino acids. V lost 4 bases and J 5 bases, leaving 15 bases between the germline ends. The chain employs TRBV12-5 and TRBJ1-5, with D unclear. The sequenced material came from PBMCs. This TCR was recovered from a man aged 30 to 39 in good health and CMV-seropositive. The CDR3 spells CASGSGLDPHQPQHF. Here the CDR3 DNA reads TGTGCTAGTGGTTCGGGTCTCGATCCCCATCAGCCCCAGCATTTT.